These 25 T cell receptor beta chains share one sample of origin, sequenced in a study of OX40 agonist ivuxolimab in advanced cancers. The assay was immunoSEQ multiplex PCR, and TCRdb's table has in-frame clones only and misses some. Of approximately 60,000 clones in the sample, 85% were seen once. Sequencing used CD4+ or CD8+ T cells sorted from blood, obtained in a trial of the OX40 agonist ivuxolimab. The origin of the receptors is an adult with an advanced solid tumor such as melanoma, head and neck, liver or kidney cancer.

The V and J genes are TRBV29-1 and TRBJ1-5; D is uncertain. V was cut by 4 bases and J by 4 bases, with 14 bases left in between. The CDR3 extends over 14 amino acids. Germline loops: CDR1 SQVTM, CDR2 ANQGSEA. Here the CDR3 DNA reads TGCAGCGTTGGATTTGCGGACGGGAATCAGCCCCAGCATTTT. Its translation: CSVGFADGNQPQHF.

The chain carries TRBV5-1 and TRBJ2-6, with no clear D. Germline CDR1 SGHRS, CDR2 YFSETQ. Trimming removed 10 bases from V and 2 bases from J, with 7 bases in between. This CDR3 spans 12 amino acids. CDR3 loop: CASKTGANVLTF. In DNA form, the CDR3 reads TGCGCCTCAAAGACTGGGGCCAACGTCCTGACTTTC.

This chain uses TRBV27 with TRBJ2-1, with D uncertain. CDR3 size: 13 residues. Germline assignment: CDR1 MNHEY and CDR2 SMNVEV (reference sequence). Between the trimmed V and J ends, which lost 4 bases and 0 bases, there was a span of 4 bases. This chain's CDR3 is CASSYLSYNEQFF. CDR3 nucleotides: TGTGCCAGCAGTTATCTCTCCTACAATGAGCAGTTCTTC.

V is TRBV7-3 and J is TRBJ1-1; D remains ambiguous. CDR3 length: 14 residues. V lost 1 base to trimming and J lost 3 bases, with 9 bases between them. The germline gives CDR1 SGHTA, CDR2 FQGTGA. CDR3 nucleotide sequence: TGTGCCAGCAGCTTAATCGGCGGGGACACTGAAGCTTTCTTT. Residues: CASSLIGGDTEAFF.

The CDR3 sequence: CASSIYRAGETQYF. The CDR3 DNA sequence: TGTGCCAGCAGCATCTACAGGGCGGGGGAGACCCAGTACTTC. The chain carries TRBV11-2 and TRBJ2-5; D assignment may be TRBD1 or TRBD2 (6 bases each). Trimming removed 5 bases from V and 5 bases from J, with 15 bases in between. CDR1 is SGHAT, CDR2 FQNNGV, per germline. This CDR3 is built from 14 residues. The full variable domain, its missing parts supplied by reference TRBV11-2 and TRBJ2-5, is EAGVAQSPRYKIIEKRQSVAFWCNPISGHATLYWYQQILGQGPKLLIQFQNNGVVDDSQLPKDRFSAERLKGVDSTLKIQPAKLEDSAVYLCASSIYRAGETQYFGPGTRLLVL.

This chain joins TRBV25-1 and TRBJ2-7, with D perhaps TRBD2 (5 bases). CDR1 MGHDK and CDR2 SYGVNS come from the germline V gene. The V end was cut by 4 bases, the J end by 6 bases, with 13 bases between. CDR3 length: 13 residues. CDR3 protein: CASSVRGYGEQYF. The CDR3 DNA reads TGTGCCAGCAGTGTACGGGGTTATGGCGAGCAGTACTTC.

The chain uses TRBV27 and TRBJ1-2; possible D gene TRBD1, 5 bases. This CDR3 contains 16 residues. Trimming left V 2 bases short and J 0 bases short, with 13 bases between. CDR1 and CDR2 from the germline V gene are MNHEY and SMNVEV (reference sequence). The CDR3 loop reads CASSLEGARANYGYTF. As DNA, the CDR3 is TGTGCCAGCAGTTTAGAAGGGGCCCGTGCTAACTATGGCTACACCTTC.

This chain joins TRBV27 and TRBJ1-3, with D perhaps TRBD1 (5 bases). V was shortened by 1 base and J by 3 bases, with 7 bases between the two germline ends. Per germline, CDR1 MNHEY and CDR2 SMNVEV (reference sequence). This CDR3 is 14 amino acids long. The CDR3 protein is CASSLLGHGNTIYF. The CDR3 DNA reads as TGTGCCAGCAGTTTATTGGGGCATGGAAACACCATATATTTT.

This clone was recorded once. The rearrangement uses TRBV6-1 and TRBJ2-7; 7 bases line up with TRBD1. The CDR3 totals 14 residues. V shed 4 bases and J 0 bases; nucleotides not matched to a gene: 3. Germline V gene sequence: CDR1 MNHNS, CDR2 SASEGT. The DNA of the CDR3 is TGTGCCAGCAGTGGAGGACAGGCCTCCTACGAGCAGTACTTC. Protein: CASSGGQASYEQYF.

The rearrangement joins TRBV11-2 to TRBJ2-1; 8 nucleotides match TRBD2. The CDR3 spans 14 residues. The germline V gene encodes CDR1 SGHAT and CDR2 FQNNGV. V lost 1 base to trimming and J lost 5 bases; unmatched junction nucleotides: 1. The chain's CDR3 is CASSLAGGHNEQFF. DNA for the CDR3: TGTGCCAGCAGCTTAGCGGGAGGGCACAATGAGCAGTTCTTC.

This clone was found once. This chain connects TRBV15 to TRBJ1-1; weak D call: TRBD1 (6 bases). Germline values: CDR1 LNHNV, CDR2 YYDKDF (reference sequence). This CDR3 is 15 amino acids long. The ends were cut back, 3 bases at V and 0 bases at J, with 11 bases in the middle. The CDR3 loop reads CATSRGGAMNTEAFF. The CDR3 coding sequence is TGTGCCACCAGCAGGGGGGGGGCCATGAACACTGAAGCTTTCTTT. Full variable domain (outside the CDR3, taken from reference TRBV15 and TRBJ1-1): DAMVIQNPRYQVTQFGKPVTLSCSQTLNHNVMYWYQQKSSQAPKLLFHYYDKDFNNEADTPDNFQSRRPNTSFCFLDIRSPGLGDTAMYLCATSRGGAMNTEAFFGQGTRLTVV.

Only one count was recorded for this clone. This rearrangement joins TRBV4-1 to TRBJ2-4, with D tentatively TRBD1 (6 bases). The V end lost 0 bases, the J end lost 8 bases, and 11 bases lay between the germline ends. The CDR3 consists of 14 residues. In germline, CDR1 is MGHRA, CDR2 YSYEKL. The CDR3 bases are TGCGCCAGCAGCCAAGAAAGGGACACGGACATTCAGTACTTC. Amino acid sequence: CASSQERDTDIQYF.

The CDR3 DNA follows: TGTGCCAGCAGCTCGCTACGAGGGGGAGAGGACGAGCAGTACTTC. It yields the protein CASSSLRGGEDEQYF. The rearrangement uses TRBV5-6 and TRBJ2-7; TRBD1 is a possible D gene (6 bases). The CDR3 length is 15 residues. Germline V gives CDR1 SGHDT, CDR2 YYEEEE. Trimming removed 3 bases from V and 5 bases from J, with 18 bases in between. The complete variable domain, with remaining parts taken from reference TRBV5-6 and TRBJ2-7, reads DAGVTQSPTHLIKTRGQQVTLRCSPKSGHDTVSWYQQALGQGPQFIFQYYEEEERQRGNFPDRFSGHQFPNYSSELNVNALLLGDSALYLCASSSLRGGEDEQYFGPGTRLTVT.

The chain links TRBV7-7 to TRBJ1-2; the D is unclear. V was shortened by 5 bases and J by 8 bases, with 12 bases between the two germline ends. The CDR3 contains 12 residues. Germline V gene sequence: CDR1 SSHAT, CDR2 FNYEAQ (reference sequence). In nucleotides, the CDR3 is TGTGCCAGCAGCCCATCCATTGCGGGCTACACCTTC. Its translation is CASSPSIAGYTF.

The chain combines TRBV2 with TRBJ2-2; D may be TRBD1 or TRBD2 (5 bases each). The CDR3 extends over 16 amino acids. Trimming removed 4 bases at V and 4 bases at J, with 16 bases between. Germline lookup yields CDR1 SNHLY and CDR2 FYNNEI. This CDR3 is CASSADSSGSTGELFF. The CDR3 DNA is TGTGCCAGCAGTGCGGACTCGTCAGGGAGCACCGGGGAGCTGTTTTTT. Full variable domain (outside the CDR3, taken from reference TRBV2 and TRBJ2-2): EPEVTQTPSHQVTQMGQEVILRCVPISNHLYFYWYRQILGQKVEFLVSFYNNEISEKSEIFDDQFSVERPDGSNFTLKIRSTKLEDSAMYFCASSADSSGSTGELFFGEGSRLTVL.

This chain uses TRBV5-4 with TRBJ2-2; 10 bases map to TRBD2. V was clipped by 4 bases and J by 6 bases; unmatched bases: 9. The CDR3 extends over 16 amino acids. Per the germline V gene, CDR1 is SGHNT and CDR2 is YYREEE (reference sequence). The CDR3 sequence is CASSKPSGSSSGELFF. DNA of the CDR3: TGTGCCAGCAGCAAACCTAGCGGGAGTAGTTCCGGGGAGCTGTTTTTT.

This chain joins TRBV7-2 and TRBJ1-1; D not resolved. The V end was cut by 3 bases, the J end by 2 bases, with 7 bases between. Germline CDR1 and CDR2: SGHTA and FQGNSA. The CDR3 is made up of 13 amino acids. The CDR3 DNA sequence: TGTGCCAGCAGCTTCGACGGAAACACTGAAGCTTTCTTT. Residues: CASSFDGNTEAFF.

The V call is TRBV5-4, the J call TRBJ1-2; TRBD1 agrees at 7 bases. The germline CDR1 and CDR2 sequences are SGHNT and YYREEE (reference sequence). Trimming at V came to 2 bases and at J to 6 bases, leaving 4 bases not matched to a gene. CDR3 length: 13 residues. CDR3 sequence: CASSFTGENGYTF. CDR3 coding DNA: TGTGCCAGCAGCTTCACAGGGGAAAATGGCTACACCTTC.

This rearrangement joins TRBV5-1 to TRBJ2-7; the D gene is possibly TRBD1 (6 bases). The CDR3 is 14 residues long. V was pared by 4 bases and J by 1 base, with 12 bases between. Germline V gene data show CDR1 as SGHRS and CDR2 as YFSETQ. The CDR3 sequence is CASSPGTPSYEQYF. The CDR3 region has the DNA TGCGCCAGCAGCCCAGGGACACCGTCCTACGAGCAGTACTTC.

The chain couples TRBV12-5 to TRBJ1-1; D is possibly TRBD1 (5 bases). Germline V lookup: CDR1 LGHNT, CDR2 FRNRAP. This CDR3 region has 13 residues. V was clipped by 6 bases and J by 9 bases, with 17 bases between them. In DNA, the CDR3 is TGTGCTAGTGGCGTAAATCTGGACACCCAAGCTTTCTTT. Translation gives CASGVNLDTQAFF.

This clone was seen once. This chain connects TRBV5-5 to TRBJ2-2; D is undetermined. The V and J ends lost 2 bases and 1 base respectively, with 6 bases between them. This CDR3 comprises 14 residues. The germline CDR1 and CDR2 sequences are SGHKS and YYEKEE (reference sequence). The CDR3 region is CASSFLGNTGELFF. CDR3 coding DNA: TGTGCCAGCAGCTTTCTAGGGAACACCGGGGAGCTGTTTTTT.

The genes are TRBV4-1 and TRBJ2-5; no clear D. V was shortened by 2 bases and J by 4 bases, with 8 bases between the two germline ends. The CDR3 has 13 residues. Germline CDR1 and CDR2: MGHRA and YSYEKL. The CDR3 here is CASSQTPGETQYF. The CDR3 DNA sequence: TGCGCCAGCAGCCAAACCCCAGGAGAGACCCAGTACTTC.

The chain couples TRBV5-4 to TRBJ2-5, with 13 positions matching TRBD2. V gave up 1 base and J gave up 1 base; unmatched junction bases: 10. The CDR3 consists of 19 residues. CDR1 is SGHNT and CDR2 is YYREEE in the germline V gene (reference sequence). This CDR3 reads CASSLLGRTSGGTQETQYF. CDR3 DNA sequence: TGTGCCAGCAGCTTGTTGGGGCGGACTAGCGGGGGTACCCAAGAGACCCAGTACTTC.

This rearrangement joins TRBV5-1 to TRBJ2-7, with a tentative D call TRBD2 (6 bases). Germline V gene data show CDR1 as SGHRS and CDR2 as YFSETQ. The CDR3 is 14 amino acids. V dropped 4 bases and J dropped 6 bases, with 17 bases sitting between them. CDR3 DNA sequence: TGCGCCAGCAGCCCCGGTGGAGGGCTACTCGAGCAGTACTTC. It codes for CASSPGGGLLEQYF.

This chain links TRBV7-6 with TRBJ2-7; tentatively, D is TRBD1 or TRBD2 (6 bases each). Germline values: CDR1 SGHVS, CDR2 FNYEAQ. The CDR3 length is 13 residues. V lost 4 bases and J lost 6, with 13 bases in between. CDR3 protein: CASSYWGAGEQYF. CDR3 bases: TGTGCCAGCAGCTACTGGGGGGCTGGCGAGCAGTACTTC.